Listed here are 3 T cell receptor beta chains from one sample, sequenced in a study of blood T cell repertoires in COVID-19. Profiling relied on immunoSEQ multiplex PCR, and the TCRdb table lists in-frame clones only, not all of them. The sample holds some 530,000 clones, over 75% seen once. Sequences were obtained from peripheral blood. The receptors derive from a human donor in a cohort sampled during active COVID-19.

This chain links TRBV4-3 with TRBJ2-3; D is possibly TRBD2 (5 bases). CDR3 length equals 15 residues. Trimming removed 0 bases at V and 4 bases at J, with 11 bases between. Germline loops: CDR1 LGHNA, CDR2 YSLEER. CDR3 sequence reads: CASSQEGRTADTQYF. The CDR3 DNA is TGCGCCAGCAGCCAAGAAGGGAGAACCGCAGATACGCAGTATTTT.

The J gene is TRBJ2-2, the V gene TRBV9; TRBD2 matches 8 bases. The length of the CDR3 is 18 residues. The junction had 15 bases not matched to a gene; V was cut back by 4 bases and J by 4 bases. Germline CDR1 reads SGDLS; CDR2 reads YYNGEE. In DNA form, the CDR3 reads TGTGCCAGCAGCACCCGGACTAGCAGCGGGGTGGTCACCGGGGAGCTGTTTTTT. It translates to CASSTRTSSGVVTGELFF.

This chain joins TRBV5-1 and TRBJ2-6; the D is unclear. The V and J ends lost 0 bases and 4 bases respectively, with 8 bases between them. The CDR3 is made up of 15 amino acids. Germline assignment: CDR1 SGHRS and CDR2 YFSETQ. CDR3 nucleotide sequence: TGCGCCAGCAGCTTGGGAGTCGCCGGGGCCAACGTCCTGACTTTC. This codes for CASSLGVAGANVLTF. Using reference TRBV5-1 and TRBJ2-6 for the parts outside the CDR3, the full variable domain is KAGVTQTPRYLIKTRGQQVTLSCSPISGHRSVSWYQQTPGQGLQFLFEYFSETQRNKGNFPGRFSGRQFSNSRSEMNVSTLELGDSALYLCASSLGVAGANVLTFGAGSRLTVL.